The 17 T cell receptor beta chains given below trace back to one sample, sequenced in a study of tumor and adjacent non-tumor tissue in lung cancer. Three rounds of nested PCR, following a modified ARM-PCR protocol, produced the TCRbeta library. In TCRdb, the multiplex PCR reads were re-called with MiXCR into one record per CDR3 protein. Of about 110,000 distinct CDR3 sequences listed, 60% to 70% are singletons. The template was RNA from unsorted bulk tissue. This non-tumor lung sample came from over 3 cm beyond the tumor edge. The specimen sequenced was distant non-tumor lung tissue. Source of these receptors: a man aged 55 to 69 with non-small cell lung cancer.

Turning to this clonotype: Sequence at one end of the junction differs from germline and may be a read error. CDR3 in DNA: TGCGCCAGCAGCCTCGGACAGGGCACCGGCAATGAGCTGTTCTTT. Translating gives CASSLGQGTGNELFF. The chain carries TRBV5-1 and TRBJ2-1; 8 bases match TRBD1. The CDR3 consists of 15 residues. The V gene's germline CDR1 is SGHRS and CDR2 YFSETQ.

Turning to this clonotype: It may be a read error: a sequence one base away is much more abundant. The chain combines TRBV7-8 with TRBJ2-5, with 8 positions matching TRBD2. From germline, CDR1 is SGHVS and CDR2 FQNEAQ. The length of the CDR3 is 15 residues. The J segment lost 7 bases and the V segment lost 5 bases, leaving 12 bases of the junction unmatched. The CDR3 loop reads CASSPTRGGKVTQYF. In DNA form, the CDR3 reads TGTGCCAGCAGCCCAACCCGGGGGGGAAAAGTGACCCAGTACTTC.

There are many counts of this clonotype. V is TRBV27 and J is TRBJ2-5; 8 bases match TRBD1. The CDR3 length is 14 residues. The germline V gene has CDR1 MNHEY and CDR2 SMNVEV (reference sequence). V lost 5 bases and J lost 7; bases outside the gene matches: 9. As DNA, the CDR3 is TGTGCCAGCAGTCGATTACGGACAGGGAGGACCCAGTACTTC. Encoded protein: CASSRLRTGRTQYF.

A word on this clonotype: The junction shows a germline mismatch at one end, possibly a read error. The V call is TRBV12-3 or TRBV12-4, the J call TRBJ1-4; unclear D gene. There are 12 residues in the CDR3. The CDR3: CVSSLSGEKLFF. The CDR3 DNA is TGTGTCAGCAGTTTGTCCGGAGAAAAACTGTTTTTT.

A remark on this clonotype: A much more abundant neighbour one base away suggests this may be a read error. The chain uses TRBV19 and TRBJ2-7, with D tentatively TRBD1 (7 bases). The CDR3 runs to 15 residues. Germline lookup yields CDR1 LNHDA and CDR2 SQIVND (reference sequence). V was cut by 7 bases and J by 1 base, with 17 bases left in between. CDR3 loop: CASNGQGDLSYEQYF. The CDR3, as DNA: TGTGCCAGTAATGGGCAGGGGGACTTATCCTACGAGCAGTACTTC. Full variable domain (rest looked up from reference TRBV19 and TRBJ2-7): DGGITQSPKYLFRKEGQNVTLSCEQNLNHDAMYWYRQDPGQGLRLIYYSQIVNDFQKGDIAEGYSVSREKKESFPLTVTSAQKNPTAFYLCASNGQGDLSYEQYFGPGTRLTVT.

As for this clonotype: One end of the junction is discordant with germline, which a read error may explain. The rearrangement links TRBV13 to TRBJ2-1, with D possibly being TRBD2 (5 bases). Germline-derived CDR1 and CDR2 are PRHDT and FYEKMQ (reference sequence). This CDR3 is 14 amino acids long. CDR3 DNA: TGTGTCAGCAGCTTCCTAGAGGGAGACAATGAGCAGTTCTTC. It is translated as CVSSFLEGDNEQFF.

Worth noting for this clonotype: This sequence may be a read error, since a much larger clone differs from it by one base. This chain connects TRBV6-5 to TRBJ2-1; 15 bases align to TRBD2. Looked up from germline, CDR1 is MNHEY and CDR2 is SVGAGI. This CDR3 comprises 17 residues. This CDR3 is CASRDGGLAGGGNERFF. For the CDR3, the DNA is TGTGCCAGCAGGGACGGGGGACTAGCGGGGGGAGGCAATGAGCGGTTCTTC.

For this clonotype: This clone may be a read error of a much larger clone one base away. The gene calls are TRBV6-1 and TRBJ1-2, with TRBD1 identical over 7 bases. CDR3 length: 13 amino acids. CDR1 is MNHNS, CDR2 SASEGT, per germline. For the CDR3, the DNA is TGTGCCACCGAGGGGGCGCAGGGCTATGGCTACAGCTTC. It is translated as CATEGAQGYGYSF.

This clonotype was detected only a few times. Just one base apart from a much larger clone, this may be a read error. The chain links TRBV12-3 or TRBV12-4 to TRBJ1-2; unclear D gene. The ends were cut back, 7 bases at V and 6 bases at J, with 12 bases in the middle. The CDR3 runs to 12 residues. The DNA for the CDR3 is TGTGCCAGCAAACTCCGCGGAGATGGCTACACCTTC. It yields the protein CASKLRGDGYTF.

About this clonotype itself: A much more abundant neighbour one base away suggests this may be a read error. The chain uses TRBV5-6 and TRBJ2-5, with a possible D match to TRBD2 (5 bases). The CDR3 is 16 residues long. In germline, CDR1 is SGHDT, CDR2 YYEEEE. The CDR3, as DNA: TGTGTCAGCAGCTTGGCCGGAGGTTTCGGGCAAGAGACCCAGTACTTC. As protein: CVSSLAGGFGQETQYF.

Comments on this clonotype: A much bigger clone sits one base away, suggesting this may be a read error. The chain combines TRBV5-1 with TRBJ2-1, with 8 bases fitting TRBD1. Germline V lookup: CDR1 SGHRS, CDR2 YFSETQ. CDR3 size: 14 residues. J lost 7 bases, V lost 5 bases, and 8 bases had no gene match. The CDR3 region is CASSAGQAFNEQFF. The CDR3, as DNA: TGCGCCAGCAGTGCGGGACAGGCTTTTAATGAGCAGTTCTTC.

This clonotype appeared a few times. A junction boundary mismatches the germline segment, possibly from a read error. The chain joins TRBV5-5 to TRBJ2-7; weak D call: TRBD1 (6 bases). This CDR3 has 14 amino acids. The germline CDR1 and CDR2 sequences are SGHKS and YYEKEE (reference sequence). The CDR3 protein is CASSYPEGHRERYF. CDR3 nucleotides: TGTGCCAGCAGCTACCCTGAGGGACACCGAGAGCGGTACTTC.

As for this clonotype: One end of the junction does not line up with germline, which may come from a read error. The rearrangement joins TRBV19 to TRBJ2-7; TRBD2 matches at 7 bases. This CDR3 spans 14 amino acids. Germline CDR1 is LNHDA and CDR2 is SQIVND (reference sequence). This CDR3 is CASNESGNSYKQYF. In DNA form, the CDR3 reads TGTGCCAGTAATGAGAGCGGGAACTCCTACAAGCAGTACTTC.

On this clonotype: The junction departs from the called germline gene at one end, perhaps through a read error. The V gene is TRBV11-3, the J gene TRBJ2-2; D might be TRBD2 (5 bases). In germline, CDR1 is SGHNT, CDR2 YENEEA. The CDR3 runs to 14 residues. This chain's CDR3 is CASSLESYTGELFF. For the CDR3, the DNA is TGTGCCAGCAGCTTGGAGAGTTACACCGGGGAGCTATTTTTT.

The V gene is TRBV6-5, the J gene TRBJ2-1; 7 bases fit TRBD1. J was trimmed by 16 bases and V by 9 bases; bases with no gene match: 24. The CDR3 covers 15 residues. Looked up from germline, CDR1 is MNHEY and CDR2 is SVGAGI. CDR3 nucleotide sequence: TGTGCCAGTAGTCGGGGTTCAGGGGGACGCGGTGAACACTTCTTC. Protein: CASSRGSGGRGEHFF.

This clonotype was seen repeatedly, ten times or more. The chain combines TRBV6-2 or TRBV6-3 with TRBJ2-1; D remains ambiguous. The CDR3 totals 14 residues. Per germline, CDR1 MNHEY and CDR2 SVGEGT. V lost 2 bases and J lost 10, with 15 bases in between. The CDR3: CASSYIEPRSEQFF. The CDR3 bases are TGTGCCAGCAGTTACATCGAGCCGCGCAGCGAGCAGTTCTTC.

This clonotype appeared once. One junction end disagrees with the germline gene, perhaps due to a read error. J is TRBJ1-1 and V is TRBV29-1; TRBD1 matches 11 bases. The CDR3 extends over 13 amino acids. Per germline, CDR1 SQVTM and CDR2 ANQGSEA. This CDR3 reads CNLVGQGDTEAFF. The DNA of the CDR3 is TGCAACCTTGTGGGACAGGGGGATACTGAAGCCTTCTTT.